This T cell receptor beta chain was sequenced during a study of blood T cell repertoires in COVID-19 (dated by TCRdb to 2018 to 2021). Some background on the complete study: Samples from collaborators originated in the United States, Italy and Spain and spanned both the acute and convalescent phases of COVID-19. The prospective study material was composed of cDNA or gDNA derived from T cells, B-cell-depleted T cells, or PBMCs. The dataset comprised deeply sampled blood TCRbeta repertoires from subjects exposed to, actively infected with, or recovered from COVID-19. The repertoires were released in a freely available public database intended as a resource for research on the immune response to SARS-CoV-2. Samples came from the ongoing ImmuneRACE study (first 160 participants) plus 1,254 subjects from 6 global collaborators. A de-identified subject ID, COVID-19 status, age in years and sex were almost always included in the sample metadata. Where HLA class I and class II types were available, the types were taken from metadata supplied by the sample provider, not from assay-based typing. The paper's findings and limits, for the study overall: Clinical and demographic metadata were provided uncurated, with the amount varying by source and participant.

V trim: 4 bases; J trim: 5 bases; unmatched bases: 17. Based on the germline V gene, the CDR1 and CDR2 sequences are SGHVS and FNYEAQ. There are 18 amino acids in the CDR3, from cysteine to phenylalanine inclusive. Only the CDR3 portion is preserved as DNA: 54 bases, with reading frame beginning at the first base. In the case of this clone: Its antigen is unknown. Base qualities were left out, and no much larger clone turns up one base away.

TCRbeta CDR3 regions were amplified from genomic DNA by means of the immunoSEQ Assay, a bias-controlled multiplex PCR. The paper's data handling went like this. Nucleated cell counts per sample were estimated from amplification of reference gene primers within the assay. To quantify the absolute abundance of each unique TCRbeta CDR3 rearrangement, sequence reads were collapsed and filtered. For each sample, productive Simpson clonality was calculated by taking the square root of Simpson's diversity index across productive rearrangements. TCRdb took over this immuneACCESS table, retaining in-frame rearrangements with V and J assigned. Such tables are incomplete; in checked studies, under half of the missing clones stem from an unresolved V gene, and the remainder is unexplained. The DNA gave D and trimming, while V, J and clone size come from that table. The sample contains under 150,000 clones, just over 90% of them found a single time. Approximately 1.7% of the sample belongs to the ten largest clones.

The collaborating institutions used their own protocols to collect whole blood in K2EDTA tubes. For TCRbeta analysis, collaborators shipped samples in one of three forms: frozen whole blood, isolated PBMCs, or DNA extracted from either of those sample types. The sequenced sample consisted of peripheral blood. The chain links TRBV7-6 with TRBJ2-1; TRBD2 lines up with 7 middle nucleotides. The receptor's source is a human donor with active COVID-19. The donor label of this sample is uncertain. The bases read TGTGCCAGCAGCTCCCCACGACACGGATTCGGGAGGCACAATGAGCAGTTCTTC. This gives the protein CASSSPRHGFGRHNEQFF.